This is a list of T cell receptor beta chains from one sample in a study of cytomegalovirus exposure and HLA in healthy donors. Libraries were prepared by immunoSEQ multiplex PCR; TCRdb keeps only in-frame clonotypes and omits some of them. The sample contains roughly 130,000 clones, just under 90% of which appear only once. The source material was PBMCs. The receptors were gathered from a woman aged 30 to 39 in good health and CMV-seropositive. Both conserved end residues are part of each CDR3. D genes are given only for firm matches. Where a row states a size, it is once, few, many or the class of an expanded clone; other rows omit it.

V gene	clone size	D gene	J gene	CDR3 protein	CDR3 DNA
TRBV19	NA	TRBD1	TRBJ1-5	CASRVQGDSNQPQHF	TGTGCCAGTAGGGTACAGGGGGATAGCAATCAGCCCCAGCATTTT
TRBV5-6	NA	TRBD2	TRBJ2-1	CASSSGLASNEQFF	TGTGCCAGCAGCTCCGGACTAGCGAGCAATGAGCAGTTCTTC
TRBV9	NA	TRBD2	TRBJ2-3	CASSVQGLAGPGGTDTQYF	TGTGCCAGCAGCGTACAAGGACTAGCGGGACCTGGGGGCACAGATACGCAGTATTTT
TRBV6-6	NA	NA	TRBJ2-3	CASSIQSSTDTQYF	TGTGCCAGCAGTATCCAGTCTAGCACAGATACGCAGTATTTT
TRBV5-4	NA	TRBD2	TRBJ2-7	CASSREGYEQYF	TGTGCCAGCAGCAGGGAGGGGTACGAGCAGTACTTC
TRBV6-6	NA	TRBD1	TRBJ2-1	CASSYPTGAKNEQFF	TGTGCCAGCAGTTACCCGACAGGGGCTAAAAATGAGCAGTTCTTC
TRBV28	NA	TRBD1	TRBJ2-7	CASSQGAREQYF	TGTGCCAGCAGTCAGGGGGCTCGGGAGCAGTACTTC
TRBV18	once	TRBD2	TRBJ2-4	CASSPTSGGGKNIQYF	TGTGCCAGCTCACCTACTAGCGGGGGAGGCAAAAACATTCAGTACTTC
TRBV27	NA	NA	TRBJ1-1	CASSRRQDTEAFF	TGTGCCAGCAGTCGACGACAGGACACTGAAGCTTTCTTT
TRBV7-3	once	NA	TRBJ1-2	CASGPGGPQGGDGYTF	TGTGCCAGCGGGCCGGGAGGCCCACAGGGCGGGGATGGCTACACCTTC
TRBV5-1	NA	NA	TRBJ2-7	CASSLVWPFYEQYF	TGCGCCAGCAGCTTGGTTTGGCCTTTCTACGAGCAGTACTTC
TRBV5-5	NA	NA	TRBJ2-7	CASSRRADPWDEQYF	TGTGCCAGCAGCCGCAGGGCCGATCCATGGGACGAGCAGTACTTC
TRBV6-4	NA	NA	TRBJ1-6	CASNRGVVLDSPLHF	TGTGCCAGCAACCGGGGGGTAGTGCTTGATTCACCCCTCCACTTT
TRBV15	NA	TRBD2	TRBJ2-3	CATSDTLAGGRDTQYF	TGTGCCACCAGCGATACACTAGCGGGAGGCCGGGATACGCAGTATTTT
TRBV28	NA	TRBD2	TRBJ2-1	CASTPPPGTSGIVDSYNEQFF	TGTGCCAGCACCCCACCGCCCGGGACTAGCGGGATCGTAGACTCCTACAATGAGCAGTTCTTC
TRBV11-2	once	NA	TRBJ1-6	CASSSQADSPLHF	TGTGCCAGCAGCTCCCAGGCCGATTCACCCCTCCACTTT
TRBV4-1	NA	NA	TRBJ2-7	CASSQVNTGTRNHEQYF	TGCGCCAGCAGCCAAGTTAATACCGGGACACGGAACCACGAGCAGTACTTC
TRBV13	few	NA	TRBJ2-7	CASSLGQKSLESYEQYF	TGTGCCAGCAGCTTAGGACAGAAATCGCTCGAGTCCTACGAGCAGTACTTC
TRBV5-4	NA	TRBD1	TRBJ1-2	CASSLTTGPFGYTF	TGTGCCAGCAGCTTAACGACAGGGCCATTTGGCTACACCTTC
TRBV4-1	NA	NA	TRBJ2-3	CASSQLHTDTQYF	TGCGCCAGCAGCCAATTACACACAGATACGCAGTATTTT
TRBV6-5	NA	TRBD2	TRBJ2-5	CASSYQAGGLETQYF	TGTGCCAGCAGTTACCAAGCGGGGGGGTTAGAGACCCAGTACTTC
TRBV5-6	NA	NA	TRBJ2-5	CASSLKVLVGETQYF	TGTGCCAGCAGCTTGAAGGTCCTAGTAGGAGAGACCCAGTACTTC
TRBV2	NA	NA	TRBJ1-4	CASGHPVATNEKLFF	TGTGCCAGTGGACACCCGGTTGCAACTAATGAAAAACTGTTTTTT
TRBV9	NA	TRBD1	TRBJ2-7	CASSVATGDVYEQYF	TGTGCCAGCAGCGTAGCTACAGGGGACGTCTACGAGCAGTACTTC
TRBV6-5	NA	NA	TRBJ2-2	CASSYGPNTGELFF	TGTGCCAGCAGTTACGGGCCGAACACCGGGGAGCTGTTTTTT
TRBV4-2	NA	TRBD1	TRBJ1-5	CASSRLGTGENQPQHF	TGTGCCAGCAGCCGGCTAGGGACAGGAGAAAATCAGCCCCAGCATTTT
TRBV7-2	NA	TRBD1	TRBJ2-1	CASSSAGTGVYNEQFF	TGTGCCAGCAGCTCAGCCGGGACAGGGGTCTACAATGAGCAGTTCTTC
TRBV29-1	NA	TRBD1	TRBJ2-1	CSVVGQGTYNEQFF	TGCAGCGTTGTAGGACAGGGAACCTACAATGAGCAGTTCTTC
TRBV10-3	NA	NA	TRBJ1-2	CAISESRVGYTF	TGTGCCATCAGTGAGTCGAGGGTTGGCTACACCTTC
TRBV10-2	NA	TRBD2	TRBJ2-7	CASGGTSGYEQYF	TGCGCCAGCGGGGGGACTAGCGGTTACGAGCAGTACTTC
TRBV5-4	NA	NA	TRBJ2-5	CASSPGRGSAATQYF	TGTGCCAGCAGCCCAGGCCGGGGATCGGCGGCGACCCAGTACTTC
TRBV7-2	NA	TRBD1	TRBJ2-5	CASSFGGQGETQYF	TGTGCCAGCAGCTTCGGGGGACAGGGAGAGACCCAGTACTTC
TRBV4-1	NA	NA	TRBJ1-4	CASRGQRGEKLFF	TGCGCCAGCAGGGGGCAGCGGGGAGAAAAACTGTTTTTT
TRBV27	NA	NA	TRBJ2-5	CASSLLSRDLETQYF	TGTGCCAGCAGTTTATTATCGCGGGACTTGGAGACCCAGTACTTC
TRBV4-2	NA	NA	TRBJ2-7	CASSLSEQEKTYEQYF	TGTGCCAGCAGCCTATCAGAGCAGGAAAAAACCTACGAGCAGTACTTC